Listed below are T cell receptor beta chains from one sample, sequenced in a study of cytomegalovirus exposure and HLA in healthy donors. Repertoires were generated with immunoSEQ multiplex PCR, while TCRdb's copy carries only in-frame clones and drops some. In the table there are about 200,000 clones, 82% of which are singletons. The specimen sequenced was PBMCs. The receptors come from a woman between 40 and 55 years old in good health and CMV-seronegative. CDR3s include the opening cysteine and the closing phenylalanine or tryptophan. A D gene is named only where the DNA matches it firmly.

TRBJ2-7,TRBV2,NA,CASKSQGSSYEQYF,TGTGCCAGCAAGAGCCAGGGGAGCTCCTACGAGCAGTACTTC
TRBJ1-2,TRBV7-8,NA,CASSLDGVSRGYTF,TGTGCCAGCAGCTTAGACGGAGTCTCTAGAGGCTACACCTTC
TRBJ2-1,TRBV27,TRBD2,CASSPGLAGGAGNEQFF,TGTGCCAGCAGTCCGGGACTAGCGGGAGGAGCAGGCAATGAGCAGTTCTTC
TRBJ1-2,TRBV7-9,NA,CASSPQTPAHGYTF,TGTGCCAGCAGCCCACAGACCCCGGCTCATGGCTACACCTTC
TRBJ2-1,TRBV6-6,NA,CASSPGGTYNEQFF,TGTGCCAGCAGCCCCGGCGGGACCTACAATGAGCAGTTCTTC
TRBJ2-3,TRBV11-2,NA,CASSLPGENGDTQYF,TGTGCCAGCAGCTTGCCCGGGGAGAACGGAGATACGCAGTATTTT
TRBJ2-4,TRBV9,NA,CASSVDGSWDYIQYF,TGTGCCAGCAGCGTAGATGGGAGCTGGGATTACATTCAGTACTTC
TRBJ2-2,TRBV6-5,TRBD2,CASRPSGRASGELFF,TGTGCCAGCAGACCTAGCGGGAGGGCCTCCGGGGAGCTGTTTTTT
TRBJ1-2,TRBV28,TRBD1,CASTLGTGFSSNYGYTF,TGTGCCAGCACCCTAGGGACAGGATTCTCTTCTAACTATGGCTACACCTTC
TRBJ2-2,TRBV30,TRBD2,CAWSRMGLAGVPTGELFF,TGTGCCTGGAGTAGAATGGGACTAGCGGGAGTTCCCACCGGGGAGCTGTTTTTT
TRBJ1-5,TRBV7-9,TRBD1,CASSTDRGRNQPQHF,TGTGCCAGCAGCACAGACAGGGGGCGCAATCAGCCCCAGCATTTT
TRBJ2-3,TRBV7-2,TRBD1,CASSSWTGRTDTQYF,TGTGCCAGCAGCTCCTGGACAGGGCGCACAGATACGCAGTATTTT